The clone carrying this T cell receptor (beta chain) was picked up many times. This entry is derived from a study of T cells of healthy individuals. TCRdb redid the calling of the 5' RACE reads with MiXCR, one entry per CDR3 protein. The sample has about 82,000 distinct CDR3 sequences, approximately 4.7% seen once. Germline values: CDR1 SGHDT, CDR2 YYEEEE. CDR3 size: 16 residues. Deletions cut 4 bases from V and 2 bases from J, with 16 bases between. This TCR was sampled from a female donor in good health. The V call is TRBV5-6, the J call TRBJ2-4; maybe TRBD1 (5 bases). This CDR3 is CASSRLTEISKNIQYF. CDR3 sequence (DNA): TGTGCCAGCAGCCGCTTGACAGAGATCTCCAAAAACATTCAGTACTTC.